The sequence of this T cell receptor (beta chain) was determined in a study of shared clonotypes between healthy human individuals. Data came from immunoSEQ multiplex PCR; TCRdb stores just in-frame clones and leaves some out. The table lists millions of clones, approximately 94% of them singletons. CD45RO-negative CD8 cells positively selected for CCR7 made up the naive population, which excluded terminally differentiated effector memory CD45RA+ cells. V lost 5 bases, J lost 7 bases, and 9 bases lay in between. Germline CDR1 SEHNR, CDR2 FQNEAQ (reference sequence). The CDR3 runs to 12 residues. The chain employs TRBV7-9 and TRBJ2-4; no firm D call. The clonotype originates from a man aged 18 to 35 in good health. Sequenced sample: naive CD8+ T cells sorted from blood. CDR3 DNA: TGTGCCAGCAGCGATGACCTGAACATTCAGTACTTC. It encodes CASSDDLNIQYF.